The 3 T cell receptor beta chains below were found in one sample sequenced in a study of vaccination and CD4 T cells after COVID-19. Time point: late sampling 161 to 241 days after vaccination in three convalescent patients. Stated treatment: roughly 10-day PBMC culture with coronavirus spike peptide pools or control peptides (ViraFEST assay). These receptors' antigens are unknown. The Oncomine TCR Beta short-read assay was applied to DNA of cultured CD4+ T cells. MiXCR, run by TCRdb on the PCR reads, gives a single entry per CDR3 protein. The sample has more than 20,000 distinct CDR3 sequences, 46% seen once. Here the sequenced sample was CD4+ T cells from blood, cultured in vitro, taken about 7 months after SARS-CoV-2 vaccination. The receptors here all came from a human donor who had recovered from COVID-19.

This clonotype appeared once. The rearrangement joins TRBV20-1 to TRBJ1-2, with 7 bases that match TRBD1. The germline V gene encodes CDR1 DFQATT and CDR2 SNEGSKA (reference sequence). The CDR3 runs to 14 residues. V gave up 1 base and J gave up 2 bases; unmatched junction bases: 4. The CDR3 protein is CSARVSQGNYGYTF. The CDR3 DNA sequence: TGCAGTGCTAGAGTTTCACAGGGGAACTATGGCTACACCTTC.

In the case of this clonotype: This may come from a read error, since a much larger clone is one base off. The chain employs TRBV15 and TRBJ1-5; 7 bases fit TRBD1. CDR1 and CDR2 from the germline V gene are LNHNV and YYDKDF (reference sequence). This CDR3 region has 16 residues. This chain's CDR3 is CATGRPQTGRYQPQHF. DNA for the CDR3: TGTGCCACCGGCAGGCCACAGACAGGGCGTTATCAGCCCCAGCATTTT. The variable domain in full, completed from reference TRBV15 and TRBJ1-5, reads DAMVIQNPRYQVTQFGKPVTLSCSQTLNHNVMYWYQQKSSQAPKLLFHYYDKDFNNEADTPDNFQSRRPNTSFCFLDIRSPGLGDTAMYLCATGRPQTGRYQPQHFGDGTRLSIL.

This clonotype has more than one count but fewer than ten. The genes are TRBV25-1 and TRBJ2-7; 8 bases fit TRBD1. Germline trimming cut 8 bases from V and 3 bases from J; bases unmatched to any gene: 3. The CDR3 loop spans 12 amino acids. CDR1 MGHDK and CDR2 SYGVNS come from the germline V gene. The CDR3 spells CASGDRIYEQYF. The CDR3 DNA is TGTGCCAGCGGGGACAGGATCTACGAGCAGTACTTC.